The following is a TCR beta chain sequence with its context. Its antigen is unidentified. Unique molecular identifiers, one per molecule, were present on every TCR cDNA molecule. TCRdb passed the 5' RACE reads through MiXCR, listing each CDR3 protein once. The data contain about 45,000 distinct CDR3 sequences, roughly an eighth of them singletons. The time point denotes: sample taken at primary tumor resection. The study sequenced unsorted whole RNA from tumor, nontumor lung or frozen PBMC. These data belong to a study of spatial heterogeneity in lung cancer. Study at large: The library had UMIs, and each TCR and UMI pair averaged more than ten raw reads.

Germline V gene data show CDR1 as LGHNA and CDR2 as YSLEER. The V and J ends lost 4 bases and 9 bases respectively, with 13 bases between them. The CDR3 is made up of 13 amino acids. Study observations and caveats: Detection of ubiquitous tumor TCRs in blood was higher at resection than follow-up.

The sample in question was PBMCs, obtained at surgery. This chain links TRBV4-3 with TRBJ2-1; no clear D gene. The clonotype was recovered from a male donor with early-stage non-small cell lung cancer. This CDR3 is CASSRSSWVEQFF. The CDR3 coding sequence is TGCGCCAGCAGCCGATCGAGTTGGGTTGAGCAGTTCTTC.